This TCR beta chain emerged from a study of OX40 agonist ivuxolimab in advanced cancers. Study-level information: Patients assigned to dose escalation were diagnosed with hepatocellular carcinoma, melanoma, renal cell or head and neck cancer. Averaging about 60 years in age, with a range of roughly 23 to 80, the cohort was approximately 87% male. The study, taken as a whole, reports: At 0.1 to 3.0 mg/kg and by week 6, CD4+ and CD8+ T cells in the blood had expanded clonally.

People who had autoimmune disease history or systemic immunosuppression were excluded. The repertoire was sequenced with immunoSEQ multiplex PCR; TCRdb's copy has only in-frame clones and lacks some. The sample lists fewer than 40,000 clones, around 80% occurring once. Remarks on this clone: Antigen: not known.

The source was CD4+ or CD8+ T cells sorted from blood, collected in a trial of the OX40 agonist ivuxolimab. This TCR was sampled from an adult with an advanced solid tumor such as melanoma, head and neck, liver or kidney cancer.

The CDR3 reads CASSLTDLANYGYTF. In DNA form, the CDR3 reads TGTGCCAGCAGCTTGACCGACTTAGCTAACTATGGCTACACCTTC. The chain uses TRBV5-5 and TRBJ1-2; D is uncertain. The germline V and J ends were trimmed by 1 base and 0 bases, with 10 bases remaining between them. The CDR3 length is 15 residues. Germline loops: CDR1 SGHKS, CDR2 YYEKEE (reference sequence).